The entry below describes one T cell receptor beta chain. These data originate in a study of blood T cell repertoires in COVID-19. Study-level background: Sites across the United States, Italy and Spain contributed samples from acute and convalescent COVID-19. PBMCs, B-cell-depleted T cells, or T cells were the source of the cDNA or gDNA that made up the material.

CDR3 size: 15 residues. V gave up 3 bases and J gave up 5 bases, with 13 bases separating them. In germline, CDR1 is MNHEY, CDR2 SVGAGI. The protocol was immunoSEQ multiplex PCR, while the TCRdb copy is restricted to in-frame clones and leaves out a portion. The table lists 150,000 to 180,000 clones, more than 85% of them singletons, with about 2.4% in the top ten. The specimen was peripheral blood. The receptor was isolated from an older woman with acute or convalescent COVID-19. The J gene is TRBJ2-2, the V gene TRBV6-5, with a tentative D call TRBD1 (5 bases). This chain's CDR3 is CASSYYDSPTGELFF. For the CDR3, the DNA is TGTGCCAGCAGTTATTACGACAGCCCAACCGGGGAGCTGTTTTTT.